Presented here are 30 T cell receptor beta chains from one specimen sequenced in a study of post-analysis software for immune sequencing data. Prepared TCR beta cDNA libraries contained unique molecular identifiers. TCRdb reanalysed the PCR reads using MiXCR and keeps one entry per CDR3 protein. The table shows fewer than 900,000 distinct CDR3 sequences, with under 60% occurring only once. No antigen is known for these receptors. General study findings and limits: About five TRBV segments occurring more often in patients than controls included TRBV5-6, TRBV5-1 and TRBV20-1.

Sequenced material: blood. These receptors were obtained from a girl under 18 with multiple sclerosis.

This chain joins TRBV5-1 and TRBJ2-1; TRBD1 matches at 9 bases. Germline V gene lookup returns CDR1 SGHRS and CDR2 YFSETQ. The CDR3 spans 15 residues. Trimming took 4 bases from V and 7 from J; bases not matched to a gene: 9. The CDR3 region has the DNA TGCGCCAGCAGCCCCGGGGACAGGGAACATAATGAGCAGTTCTTC. Its translation: CASSPGDREHNEQFF.

This clonotype was seen a few times. The chain uses TRBV5-5 and TRBJ2-1; D may be TRBD2 (6 bases). V was cut by 4 bases and J by 10 bases, with 15 bases left in between. The CDR3 is 13 residues long. Germline assignment: CDR1 SGHKS and CDR2 YYEKEE (reference sequence). The CDR3 loop is CASSPGGGEEQFF. CDR3 bases: TGTGCCAGCAGCCCCGGTGGAGGGGAAGAGCAGTTCTTC.

V gene TRBV2 combines with J gene TRBJ2-1, with 7 bases that match TRBD2. In germline, CDR1 is SNHLY, CDR2 FYNNEI. The CDR3 has 15 amino acids. Trimming took 2 bases from V and 9 from J; bases not matched to a gene: 10. CDR3: CASSELSGTPGEQFF. CDR3 bases: TGTGCCAGCAGTGAATTGAGCGGGACCCCTGGTGAGCAGTTCTTC.

This clonotype was detected only a few times. The rearrangement links TRBV7-8 to TRBJ1-2, with D possibly being TRBD1 (5 bases). This CDR3 region has 14 residues. V was shortened by 3 bases and J by 10 bases, with 18 bases between the two germline ends. CDR1 and CDR2 from the germline V gene are SGHVS and FQNEAQ. CDR3 nucleotides: TGTGCCAGCAGCTTCTCCGGGACGCCTGGACACTACACCTTC. Its protein product is CASSFSGTPGHYTF.

The V call is TRBV10-3, the J call TRBJ2-7, with 8 positions matching TRBD2. The CDR3 is 17 residues long. Trimming cost V 6 bases and J 7 bases; bases outside gene matches: 20. In germline, CDR1 is ENHRY, CDR2 SYGVKD. CDR3 loop: CAISETRGRKLEVEQYF. The CDR3 coding sequence is TGTGCCATCAGCGAGACTCGCGGGAGGAAACTTGAAGTTGAGCAGTACTTC.

J is TRBJ2-7 and V is TRBV6-6; 8 positions match TRBD1. This CDR3 has 16 residues. CDR1 and CDR2 (germline): MNHNY, SVGAGI (reference sequence). The V segment lost 8 bases and the J segment 4 bases; nucleotides outside the gene matches: 16. CDR3 residues: CASGWGFGQGLYEQYF. As DNA, the CDR3 is TGTGCCAGCGGTTGGGGGTTCGGACAGGGCCTGTACGAGCAGTACTTC.

This clonotype showed up just a few times. The chain recombines TRBV7-2 with TRBJ2-5; either TRBD1 or TRBD2 may supply D (6 bases each). Germline V CDR1 and CDR2: SGHTA, FQGNSA. Deletions cut 6 bases from V and 3 bases from J, with 17 bases between. The CDR3 has 15 amino acids. The CDR3 is CASSSPAGGKETQYF. CDR3 coding DNA: TGTGCCAGCAGTAGCCCCGCCGGGGGCAAAGAGACCCAGTACTTC.

CDR3 DNA sequence: TGCAGTGCTGAGGGGCTTTTTGCGGGAGCGGGCTCCTACAATGAGCAGTTCTTC. Translated: CSAEGLFAGAGSYNEQFF. This chain joins TRBV20-1 and TRBJ2-1; 7 bases match TRBD2. This CDR3 has 18 amino acids. Germline V gene data show CDR1 as DFQATT and CDR2 as SNEGSKA (reference sequence). V lost 5 bases, J lost 0 bases, and 16 bases stayed unmatched.

The chain is built from TRBV20-1 and TRBJ2-5, with D maybe TRBD1 (6 bases). Looked up from germline, CDR1 is DFQATT and CDR2 is SNEGSKA (reference sequence). The V gene lost 2 bases and the J gene lost 2 bases, with 18 bases spanning the gap. CDR3 length equals 16 residues. This chain's CDR3 is CSARRIRDTAQETQYF. DNA for the CDR3: TGCAGTGCTAGACGCATCCGGGACACTGCTCAAGAGACCCAGTACTTC.

The chain joins TRBV19 to TRBJ2-1, with 12 bases fitting TRBD1. CDR1 is LNHDA, CDR2 SQIVND, per germline (reference sequence). Unmatched junction bases numbered 5, after V lost 5 bases and J lost 0 bases. The CDR3 spans 17 residues. CDR3: CASSGGTGGLSYNEQFF. DNA of the CDR3: TGTGCCAGTAGTGGTGGGACAGGGGGCCTCTCCTACAATGAGCAGTTCTTC.

The rearrangement uses TRBV20-1 and TRBJ2-1, with D possibly being TRBD2 (5 bases). V gave up 1 base and J gave up 5 bases, with 9 bases separating them. CDR3 length: 13 amino acids. Germline assignment: CDR1 DFQATT and CDR2 SNEGSKA (reference sequence). CDR3 amino acids: CSARGGSDNEQFF. DNA of the CDR3: TGCAGTGCTAGAGGCGGGTCAGACAATGAGCAGTTCTTC.

The genes are TRBV12-3 or TRBV12-4 and TRBJ2-6; the D call may be TRBD1 or TRBD2 (5 bases each). The CDR3 has 17 residues. V was shortened by 5 bases and J by 0 bases, with 14 bases between the two germline ends. The CDR3 sequence is CASSPGREPSGANVLTF. The DNA for the CDR3 is TGTGCCAGCAGTCCGGGGCGCGAACCCTCTGGGGCCAACGTCCTGACTTTC.

The rearrangement joins TRBV4-2 to TRBJ1-6; TRBD1 matches 7 bases. The V and J ends lost 6 bases and 2 bases, in that order; junction bases with no gene match: 7. The length of the CDR3 is 16 residues. Germline V lookup: CDR1 LGHNA, CDR2 YNFKEQ. The chain's CDR3 is CASRDGTEPYNSPLHF. The CDR3 DNA reads TGTGCCAGCAGAGACGGGACAGAACCCTATAATTCACCCCTCCACTTT.

The chain's CDR3 is CASSPPYGRTQYF. The CDR3, as DNA: TGTGCCAGCAGCCCGCCCTACGGGAGAACGCAGTATTTT. The gene calls are TRBV11-2 and TRBJ2-3; weak D call: TRBD2 (6 bases). CDR1 SGHAT and CDR2 FQNNGV come from the germline V gene. V lost 5 bases, J lost 9 bases, and 15 bases lay in between. This CDR3 is 13 amino acids long.

The V gene is TRBV5-6, the J gene TRBJ2-5, with a possible D match to TRBD2 (6 bases). The length of the CDR3 is 14 residues. Germline assignment: CDR1 SGHDT and CDR2 YYEEEE. Trimming removed 4 bases at V and 3 bases at J, with 13 bases between. This CDR3 reads CASSRSSAEETQYF. The CDR3 DNA follows: TGTGCCAGCAGCCGATCTAGCGCAGAAGAGACCCAGTACTTC.

The V and J genes are TRBV11-1 and TRBJ2-1; 10 nucleotides line up with TRBD2. The CDR3 is 15 residues long. The germline V gene has CDR1 SGHAT and CDR2 FQDESV (reference sequence). Germline trimming cut 0 bases from V and 9 bases from J; bases unmatched to any gene: 5. For the CDR3, the DNA is TGTGCCAGCAGCTTAGCTCTAGCGGGAGCCACTGAGCAGTTCTTC. Translation gives CASSLALAGATEQFF.

This clonotype was observed a few times. One end of the junction fails to match germline, which may point to a read error. The chain recombines TRBV7-2 with TRBJ2-1; TRBD2 aligns across 12 bases. Germline CDR1 is SGHTA and CDR2 is FQGNSA. The CDR3 sequence is 15 residues long. CDR3 sequence reads: CASSLAGGSHNEQFF. DNA of the CDR3: TGTGCCAGCAGCCTAGCGGGAGGGTCCCACAATGAGCAGTTCTTC.

This clonotype was observed a few times. The chain recombines TRBV28 with TRBJ2-1, with 10 bases fitting TRBD1. The CDR3 runs to 15 residues. Germline V gene sequence: CDR1 MDHEN, CDR2 SYDVKM. The trim removed 6 bases at V and 2 bases at J, leaving 4 bases unmatched. The CDR3 spells CASRGDRGPYNEQFF. The CDR3 DNA reads as TGTGCCAGCAGGGGCGACAGGGGGCCCTACAATGAGCAGTTCTTC.

J is TRBJ2-1 and V is TRBV15; 8 positions match TRBD2. V trimming: 3 bases; J trimming: 9 bases; junction bases outside the gene matches: 16. The CDR3 has 17 amino acids. The V gene's germline CDR1 is LNHNV and CDR2 YYDKDF (reference sequence). The CDR3 loop is CATSSGELAGGRVEQFF. CDR3 nucleotides: TGTGCCACCAGCAGCGGGGAACTCGCGGGAGGTCGAGTTGAGCAGTTCTTC. The whole variable domain, filled in from reference TRBV15 and TRBJ2-1, reads DAMVIQNPRYQVTQFGKPVTLSCSQTLNHNVMYWYQQKSSQAPKLLFHYYDKDFNNEADTPDNFQSRRPNTSFCFLDIRSPGLGDTAMYLCATSSGELAGGRVEQFFGPGTRLTVL.

Worth noting for this clonotype: Germline and junction disagree at one end, which may indicate a read error. The V gene is TRBV27, the J gene TRBJ2-7; D is uncertain. The CDR3 totals 13 residues. From germline, CDR1 is MNHEY and CDR2 SMNVEV (reference sequence). CDR3 protein: CASSQGRPYEQDF. CDR3 DNA sequence: TGTGCCAGCAGCCAAGGGCGGCCCTACGAGCAGGACTTC.

The chain uses TRBV2 and TRBJ2-7, with D possibly called TRBD1 or TRBD2 (5 bases each). Germline V CDR1 and CDR2: SNHLY, FYNNEI. CDR3 length: 12 residues. With 11 bases removed from V and 4 bases from J, the gap between germline ends came to 15 bases. DNA of the CDR3: TGTGCCGGCCGGGGACCGACTTACGAGCAGTACTTC. It encodes CAGRGPTYEQYF.

Points on this clonotype: Germline is not matched at one junction end, which may reflect a read error. The chain employs TRBV7-9 and TRBJ2-1; D not resolved. The V gene's germline CDR1 is SEHNR and CDR2 FQNEAQ (reference sequence). The length of the CDR3 is 14 residues. The CDR3 reads CASSETSSCNEQFF. CDR3 bases: TGTGCCAGCAGCGAGACGAGCTCCTGCAATGAGCAGTTCTTC.

This clonotype was detected only once. V usage is TRBV7-8 and J usage is TRBJ2-3, with D tentatively TRBD1 or TRBD2 (6 bases each). The CDR3 spans 15 residues. CDR1 is SGHVS, CDR2 FQNEAQ, per germline. Trimming removed 6 bases at V and 1 base at J, with 14 bases between. The CDR3 here is CASRSRGDRTDTQYF. DNA of the CDR3: TGTGCCAGCAGATCTAGGGGGGACCGCACAGATACGCAGTATTTT.

The V call is TRBV15, the J call TRBJ2-3; TRBD1 might be the D (5 bases). The germline V gene has CDR1 LNHNV and CDR2 YYDKDF (reference sequence). The CDR3 consists of 16 residues. The V gene lost 0 bases and the J gene lost 1 base, with 11 bases spanning the gap. The CDR3 is CATSRDLTAGTDTQYF. As DNA, the CDR3 is TGTGCCACCAGCAGAGATCTGACAGCCGGCACAGATACGCAGTATTTT.

The rearrangement uses TRBV4-2 and TRBJ2-1, with D possibly being TRBD1 or TRBD2 (5 bases each). The CDR3 loop spans 15 amino acids. V was pared by 3 bases and J by 5 bases, with 14 bases between. Germline assignment: CDR1 LGHNA and CDR2 YNFKEQ. The CDR3 protein is CASSQLGRGNNEQFF. CDR3 coding DNA: TGTGCCAGCAGCCAGCTGGGACGGGGAAACAATGAGCAGTTCTTC.

This clonotype was detected only a few times. The chain combines TRBV11-2 with TRBJ2-3; 12 nucleotides agree with TRBD2. The CDR3 contains 15 residues. Per germline, CDR1 SGHAT and CDR2 FQNNGV. Trimming removed 7 bases from V and 5 bases from J; junction bases left unmatched: 7. The CDR3 reads CASTPTSGSGDTQYF. The CDR3 coding sequence is TGTGCCAGCACCCCGACTAGCGGGAGTGGAGATACGCAGTATTTT.

This clonotype was picked up a small number of times. The chain carries TRBV4-1 and TRBJ2-1; 7 positions match TRBD1. V was clipped by 4 bases and J by 7 bases; unmatched bases: 4. The CDR3 consists of 13 residues. Germline V CDR1 and CDR2: MGHRA, YSYEKL. CDR3 sequence: CASSPETGNEQFF. For the CDR3, the DNA is TGCGCCAGCAGCCCAGAGACAGGGAATGAGCAGTTCTTC.

This clonotype has only a few counts. CDR3 bases: TGTGCCACCAGCAGAGATTTGACGGGGTCACCCCTCCACTTT. This translates into CATSRDLTGSPLHF. The gene calls are TRBV15 and TRBJ1-6; D unclear. Deletions cut 0 bases from V and 10 bases from J, with 10 bases between. The germline gives CDR1 LNHNV, CDR2 YYDKDF (reference sequence). The CDR3 loop spans 14 amino acids.

V is TRBV7-6 and J is TRBJ2-1, with TRBD2 matching 13 bases. CDR1 is SGHVS, CDR2 FNYEAQ, per germline. CDR3 length equals 18 residues. The V and J ends lost 4 bases and 1 base, in that order; junction bases with no gene match: 7. In DNA, the CDR3 is TGTGCCAGCAGCTCCTGGACTAGCGGGAGAGATTCCTACAATGAGCAGTTCTTC. Translating it yields CASSSWTSGRDSYNEQFF.

V usage is TRBV7-8 and J usage is TRBJ2-1; possible D gene TRBD2, 7 bases. CDR1 and CDR2 from the germline V gene are SGHVS and FQNEAQ. This CDR3 comprises 17 residues. Deletions cut 1 base from V and 10 bases from J, with 23 bases between. In DNA, the CDR3 is TGTGCCAGCAGCTTAGAGGGGGTCCTTGGGGGGGGTAGGGAGCAGTTCTTC. Its translation is CASSLEGVLGGGREQFF.